This passage covers 26 T cell receptor beta chains from one sample sequenced in a study of cytomegalovirus exposure and HLA in healthy donors (dated by TCRdb to 2015 to 2018). Library preparation used the immunoSEQ multiplex PCR assay. The multiplex PCR relied on a mix of 60 forward primers for TCR Vbeta segments and 13 reverse primers for TCR Jbeta segments. TCRdb's version of the immuneACCESS table is confined to in-frame rearrangements and falls short of the full clone set. An unresolved V gene accounts for under half of the shortfall where checked; the remainder is of unknown origin. In all, the sample holds around 130,000 clones, and around 77% of those were seen once. Jointly, the top ten make up 0.95% to 1.5% of the sample. The sample taken for sequencing was PBMCs. These receptors were collected from a man aged 50 to 59 in good health and CMV-seronegative.

The V and J genes are TRBV6-5 and TRBJ2-3, with 8 positions matching TRBD1. The CDR3 sequence is 15 residues long. The trim removed 6 bases at V and 4 bases at J, leaving 9 bases unmatched. The V gene's germline CDR1 is MNHEY and CDR2 SVGAGI. DNA for the CDR3: TGTGCCAGCAGAAGAGGACAGGGTGGCGCAGATACGCAGTATTTT. Translation gives CASRRGQGGADTQYF.

The chain employs TRBV11-2 and TRBJ2-2; TRBD2 matches 13 bases. With V trimmed by 3 bases and J by 4 bases, 5 bases remained unmatched. Looked up from germline, CDR1 is SGHAT and CDR2 is FQNNGV. The CDR3 extends over 17 amino acids. Here the CDR3 DNA reads TGTGCCAGCAGCTTCACCGGGACTAGCGGGATCACCGGGGAGCTGTTTTTT. Its translation: CASSFTGTSGITGELFF.

V gene TRBV29-1 combines with J gene TRBJ2-3, with 8 nucleotides matching TRBD2. The CDR3 sequence is 12 residues long. Per the germline V gene, CDR1 is SQVTM and CDR2 is ANQGSEA. V lost 8 bases and J lost 3; bases outside the gene matches: 4. The CDR3 nucleotides read TGCAGCTCCGGGAGGGGTACAGATACGCAGTATTTT. It yields the protein CSSGRGTDTQYF.

This chain connects TRBV6-5 to TRBJ1-4; TRBD1 agrees at 8 bases. The J segment lost 5 bases and the V segment lost 4 bases, leaving 3 bases of the junction unmatched. This CDR3 has 14 residues. Germline V CDR1 and CDR2: MNHEY, SVGAGI. CDR3 region: CASSSGTGNEKLFF. CDR3 DNA: TGTGCCAGCAGTTCCGGGACAGGCAATGAAAAACTGTTTTTT.

Here the CDR3 reads CASSSGTKETQYF. Written as DNA, the CDR3 is TGTGCCAGTAGTTCCGGGACTAAAGAGACCCAGTACTTC. The chain employs TRBV19 and TRBJ2-5; 7 positions agree with TRBD2. The CDR3 covers 13 residues. In germline, CDR1 is LNHDA, CDR2 SQIVND (reference sequence). V shed 5 bases, J shed 3 bases, and the junction held 3 bases outside the gene matches.

The chain links TRBV30 to TRBJ2-3; TRBD2 aligns across 8 bases. CDR1 GTSNPN and CDR2 SVGIG come from the germline V gene (reference sequence). V was pared by 2 bases and J by 0 bases, with 4 bases of the junction left unmatched. The CDR3 covers 15 residues. CDR3 sequence reads: CAWSLSGRSTDTQYF. DNA for the CDR3: TGTGCCTGGAGTTTAAGCGGGAGAAGCACAGATACGCAGTATTTT.

The genes are TRBV28 and TRBJ1-5; D unclear. Germline CDR1 reads MDHEN; CDR2 reads SYDVKM. The CDR3 is 15 residues long. V was shortened by 6 bases and J by 2 bases, with 14 bases between the two germline ends. The CDR3 bases are TGTGCCAGCAGGTCAGCCAGTGGAGGCAATCAGCCCCAGCATTTT. Translating gives CASRSASGGNQPQHF.

The chain employs TRBV5-4 and TRBJ2-7; D might be TRBD2 (7 bases). V lost 4 bases and J 6 bases, leaving 14 bases between the germline ends. CDR1 and CDR2 (germline): SGHNT, YYREEE (reference sequence). This CDR3 has 13 residues. CDR3 loop: CASSGGAGLEQYF. CDR3 bases: TGTGCCAGCAGCGGGGGGGCGGGACTCGAGCAGTACTTC.

The chain links TRBV10-3 to TRBJ2-4, with 7 bases aligning to TRBD1. This CDR3 has 15 amino acids. Germline CDR1 and CDR2: ENHRY and SYGVKD. V dropped 2 bases and J dropped 5; count of bases not matched to a gene: 6. Written as DNA, the CDR3 is TGTGCCATCAGTGAGATTCCGGGACAGCAAAACATTCAGTACTTC. Encoded protein: CAISEIPGQQNIQYF.

This chain links TRBV7-2 with TRBJ2-7; D gene uncertain. The germline V gene has CDR1 SGHTA and CDR2 FQGNSA. The CDR3 runs to 13 residues. The V end was cut by 3 bases, the J end by 3 bases, with 9 bases between. CDR3 protein: CASSLDGLYEQYF. The CDR3 region has the DNA TGTGCCAGCAGCTTGGATGGGCTCTACGAGCAGTACTTC.

CDR3 in amino acids: CASSISGVGNTIYF. The CDR3 DNA follows: TGTGCCAGTAGTATCTCAGGGGTTGGAAACACCATATATTTT. The chain employs TRBV19 and TRBJ1-3; D possibly corresponds to TRBD1 (6 bases). In germline, CDR1 is LNHDA, CDR2 SQIVND (reference sequence). V lost 3 bases to trimming and J lost 3 bases, with 9 bases between them. The length of the CDR3 is 14 residues. The full variable domain, in which reference TRBV19 and TRBJ1-3 provide the parts outside the CDR3, is DGGITQSPKYLFRKEGQNVTLSCEQNLNHDAMYWYRQDPGQGLRLIYYSQIVNDFQKGDIAEGYSVSREKKESFPLTVTSAQKNPTAFYLCASSISGVGNTIYFGEGSWLTVV.

The J gene is TRBJ2-5, the V gene TRBV11-2; tentative D call: TRBD2 (5 bases). V was clipped by 3 bases and J by 5 bases, with 10 bases between them. The CDR3 is 13 residues long. Per germline, CDR1 SGHAT and CDR2 FQNNGV. The CDR3 loop reads CASSFGVVETQYF. The CDR3 DNA follows: TGTGCCAGCAGCTTCGGGGTGGTCGAGACCCAGTACTTC.

The genes are TRBV28 and TRBJ2-1, with no clear D. From germline, CDR1 is MDHEN and CDR2 SYDVKM. CDR3 length equals 15 residues. Trimming cost V 5 bases and J 1 base, with 12 bases left between them. CDR3 amino acids: CASSRGGPSYNEQFF. DNA of the CDR3: TGTGCCAGCAGTAGAGGCGGCCCTTCCTACAATGAGCAGTTCTTC.

In nucleotides, the CDR3 is TGTGCCAGCAGCCAAAGGGGTAGCTCCTACGAGCAGTACTTC. It codes for CASSQRGSSYEQYF. The gene calls are TRBV14 and TRBJ2-7, with D possibly TRBD1 on 5 matching bases. Germline CDR1 reads SGHDN; CDR2 reads FVKESK. V gave up 2 bases and J gave up 0 bases, with 8 bases separating them. This CDR3 is built from 14 residues. Full variable domain (missing parts from reference TRBV14 and TRBJ2-7): EAGVTQFPSHSVIEKGQTVTLRCDPISGHDNLYWYRRVMGKEIKFLLHFVKESKQDESGMPNNRFLAERTGGTYSTLKVQPAELEDSGVYFCASSQRGSSYEQYFGPGTRLTVT.

This chain links TRBV5-1 with TRBJ2-3, with 8 bases fitting TRBD2. Germline V gene data show CDR1 as SGHRS and CDR2 as YFSETQ. The J segment lost 9 bases and the V segment lost 3 bases, leaving 3 bases of the junction unmatched. The CDR3 covers 12 residues. The CDR3: CASSSGLGTQYF. Written as DNA, the CDR3 is TGCGCCAGCAGCTCGGGACTAGGGACGCAGTATTTT.

The J gene is TRBJ2-2, the V gene TRBV9; 15 bases line up with TRBD2. The CDR3 length is 18 residues. Per germline, CDR1 SGDLS and CDR2 YYNGEE. V was clipped by 5 bases and J by 4 bases; unmatched bases: 9. Here the CDR3 reads CASSPGLAGGRITGELFF. DNA for the CDR3: TGTGCCAGCAGTCCAGGACTAGCGGGAGGGCGGATCACCGGGGAGCTGTTTTTT.

This chain links TRBV28 with TRBJ1-2; 7 bases align to TRBD1. Unmatched junction bases numbered 12, after V lost 6 bases and J lost 2 bases. This CDR3 contains 16 residues. CDR1 MDHEN and CDR2 SYDVKM come from the germline V gene. This chain's CDR3 is CASSRDSDVLNYGYTF. The CDR3 bases are TGTGCCAGCAGCCGGGACAGCGACGTCCTAAACTATGGCTACACCTTC.

The chain couples TRBV10-3 to TRBJ2-7; 8 nucleotides line up with TRBD1. J gave up 5 bases and V 6 bases, and 6 bases lay outside the gene matches. The CDR3 is 13 amino acids. CDR1 and CDR2 (germline): ENHRY, SYGVKD. CDR3 region: CAISGGQGHEQYF. The CDR3 bases are TGTGCCATCAGCGGAGGACAGGGCCACGAGCAGTACTTC.

CDR3 in amino acids: CASSPHGGLAGGGYEQYF. CDR3 DNA: TGTGCCAGCAGTCCCCATGGCGGACTAGCGGGAGGGGGGTACGAGCAGTACTTC. The chain has TRBV28 and TRBJ2-7; the match to TRBD2 covers 15 bases. Unmatched junction bases numbered 12, after V lost 5 bases and J lost 4 bases. The CDR3 has 18 amino acids. Germline V gene sequence: CDR1 MDHEN, CDR2 SYDVKM.

The chain joins TRBV4-1 to TRBJ2-5; 8 bases agree with TRBD1. This CDR3 comprises 14 residues. Germline assignment: CDR1 MGHRA and CDR2 YSYEKL. The ends lost 1 base at V and 5 bases at J; junction bases unmatched: 3. As DNA, the CDR3 is TGCGCCAGCAGCCAAGTACAGGGGGTGGAGACCCAGTACTTC. This gives the protein CASSQVQGVETQYF.

This chain joins TRBV7-8 and TRBJ2-3; the D gene is possibly TRBD2 (5 bases). Trimming cost V 1 base and J 6 bases, with 11 bases left between them. Looked up from germline, CDR1 is SGHVS and CDR2 is FQNEAQ. This CDR3 comprises 14 residues. The CDR3 DNA reads TGTGCCAGCAGCTTAGGAGGGAGTGGGGATACGCAGTATTTT. As protein: CASSLGGSGDTQYF.

The count of this clone is one. The chain joins TRBV18 to TRBJ2-5; D is uncertain. The CDR3 totals 14 residues. The V gene lost 4 bases and the J gene lost 1 base, with 10 bases spanning the gap. Looked up from germline, CDR1 is KGHSH and CDR2 is LQKENI. Written as DNA, the CDR3 is TGTGCCAGCTCACAGCTGCTAGGCCAAGAGACCCAGTACTTC. Amino acids: CASSQLLGQETQYF.

The chain recombines TRBV7-2 with TRBJ1-3; D is ambiguous. Trimming removed 2 bases from V and 0 bases from J, with 8 bases in between. Germline V gives CDR1 SGHTA, CDR2 FQGNSA. CDR3 size: 15 residues. The CDR3 spells CASSLYRSSGNTIYF. The CDR3 DNA is TGTGCCAGCAGCTTATACAGAAGCTCTGGAAACACCATATATTTT.

The genes are TRBV28 and TRBJ2-7; tentative D call: TRBD2 (6 bases). CDR3 length: 12 amino acids. Germline V gene lookup returns CDR1 MDHEN and CDR2 SYDVKM. The V gene lost 8 bases and the J gene lost 6 bases, with 14 bases spanning the gap. CDR3 sequence (DNA): TGTGCCAGCGGGGGGATCCGGGTCGAGCAGTACTTC. Residues: CASGGIRVEQYF. Based on the CDR3 plus reference TRBV28 and TRBJ2-7, the full variable domain is DVKVTQSSRYLVKRTGEKVFLECVQDMDHENMFWYRQDPGLGLRLIYFSYDVKMKEKGDIPEGYSVSREKKERFSLILESASTNQTSMYLCASGGIRVEQYFGPGTRLTVT.

V usage is TRBV4-1 and J usage is TRBJ2-6; weak D call: TRBD1 (6 bases). CDR1 and CDR2 from the germline V gene are MGHRA and YSYEKL. V was cut by 1 base and J by 4 bases, with 20 bases left in between. There are 19 residues in the CDR3. The chain's CDR3 is CASSQGPTGSAAGANVLTF. The DNA of the CDR3 is TGCGCCAGCAGCCAAGGACCCACAGGGTCCGCCGCAGGGGCCAACGTCCTGACTTTC.

The chain joins TRBV7-3 to TRBJ2-3; 11 bases agree with TRBD2. V lost 4 bases, J lost 7 bases, and 10 bases stayed unmatched. Germline CDR1 SGHTA, CDR2 FQGTGA. The CDR3 has 16 residues. CDR3 DNA: TGTGCCAGCAGCTCCGTAGCGGGAGGGCCCATGAATACGCAGTATTTT. Translation: CASSSVAGGPMNTQYF. Supplemented by reference TRBV7-3 and TRBJ2-3, the full variable domain reads GAGVSQTPSNKVTEKGKYVELRCDPISGHTALYWYRQSLGQGPEFLIYFQGTGAADDSGLPNDRFFAVRPEGSVSTLKIQRTERGDSAVYLCASSSVAGGPMNTQYFGPGTRLTVL.